This T cell receptor (beta chain) was documented in a study of long-term antiretroviral therapy in people with HIV. Survey-level immunoSEQ v3.0 assays were run. Profiling relied on immunoSEQ multiplex PCR, and the TCRdb table lists in-frame clones only, not all of them. Of about 17,000 clones in the sample, 90% to 95% were seen once. Trimming pared 0 bases from V and 4 bases from J, leaving 13 bases between. Germline V gene sequence: CDR1 MNHEY, CDR2 SVGAGI. The CDR3 loop spans 16 amino acids. This clone has a single count. Sequencing used unsorted PBMCs, obtained 0.6 years after starting antiretroviral therapy. The origin of this receptor is a woman aged 40-49 years with HIV. The chain combines TRBV6-5 with TRBJ1-3; TRBD1 is a possible D gene (6 bases). The CDR3 spells CASSYSKQGIGNTIYF. CDR3 bases: TGTGCCAGCAGTTACTCGAAACAGGGTATCGGAAACACCATATATTTT.